The 24 T cell receptor beta chains below come from one sample, sequenced in a study of CD8+ T cells in alopecia areata. RNA was isolated and reverse transcribed to cDNA, the sequencing template. TCRdb's copy holds only in-frame clones and misses some; the assay was immunoSEQ multiplex PCR. The sample has approximately 180,000 clones, around 60% seen once. Treatment meaning: oral pan-JAK inhibitor, 5-10 mg twice daily. This specimen consisted of CD4+ T cells sorted from blood, obtained at roughly week 49, from a patient treated with tofacitinib. These receptors originate from a human donor with alopecia areata.

V usage is TRBV7-9 and J usage is TRBJ1-1; no clear D gene. With 8 bases removed from V and 3 bases from J, the gap between germline ends came to 10 bases. The CDR3 runs to 12 residues. CDR1 and CDR2 (germline): SEHNR, FQNEAQ (reference sequence). The CDR3 protein is CASAGRDTEAFF. The CDR3, as DNA: TGTGCCAGCGCGGGCCGAGACACTGAAGCTTTCTTT.

The V call is TRBV27, the J call TRBJ1-2, with TRBD1 matching over 11 bases. CDR1 MNHEY and CDR2 SMNVEV come from the germline V gene (reference sequence). The CDR3 runs 15 residues. The V gene end was trimmed by 5 bases and the J gene end by 2 bases; junction bases not matched to a gene: 4. CDR3 amino acids: CASSTRTGGNYGYTF. CDR3 DNA: TGTGCCAGCAGTACCAGGACAGGGGGCAACTATGGCTACACCTTC.

The table lists this clone with a few counts. This sequence joins TRBV6-5 and TRBJ2-7; no definite D call. Germline CDR1 MNHEY, CDR2 SVGAGI. Trimming removed 10 bases at V and 2 bases at J, with 15 bases between. This CDR3 has 13 residues. CDR3 sequence reads: CATKDALTYEQYF. CDR3 DNA sequence: TGTGCCACCAAGGACGCACTTACCTACGAGCAGTACTTC.

This rearrangement joins TRBV7-2 to TRBJ2-6, with TRBD1 identical over 10 bases. CDR3 length equals 18 residues. The ends lost 4 bases at V and 0 bases at J; junction bases unmatched: 6. Germline CDR1 SGHTA, CDR2 FQGNSA. CDR3 residues: CASSYGQGGSSGANVLTF. For the CDR3, the DNA is TGTGCCAGCAGCTACGGACAGGGGGGGAGCTCTGGGGCCAACGTCCTGACTTTC.

The gene calls are TRBV29-1 and TRBJ2-5; maybe TRBD1 (6 bases). Per germline, CDR1 SQVTM and CDR2 ANQGSEA. Trimming left V 5 bases short and J 4 bases short, with 14 bases between. This CDR3 has 13 amino acids. CDR3 region: CSVLQGVGETQYF. Written as DNA, the CDR3 is TGCAGCGTTCTACAGGGCGTTGGAGAGACCCAGTACTTC. The full variable domain, its missing parts supplied by reference TRBV29-1 and TRBJ2-5, is SAVISQKPSRDICQRGTSLTIQCQVDSQVTMMFWYRQQPGQSLTLIATANQGSEATYESGFVIDKFPISRPNLTFSTLTVSNMSPEDSSIYLCSVLQGVGETQYFGPGTRLLVL.

The chain recombines TRBV7-9 with TRBJ1-2; D is unresolved. Trimming removed 8 bases from V and 8 bases from J, with 24 bases in between. The CDR3 runs 15 residues. The germline V gene has CDR1 SEHNR and CDR2 FQNEAQ (reference sequence). The CDR3 reads CASESSWALLGGYTF. In DNA, the CDR3 is TGTGCCAGCGAAAGCTCCTGGGCCCTGCTTGGGGGCTACACCTTC.

The gene calls are TRBV27 and TRBJ1-5; D not resolved. The V gene's germline CDR1 is MNHEY and CDR2 SMNVEV (reference sequence). V lost 2 bases and J 5 bases, leaving 7 bases between the germline ends. The CDR3 is 13 amino acids. CDR3 sequence: CASSLTRDQPQHF. CDR3 bases: TGTGCCAGCAGTTTAACCAGAGATCAGCCCCAGCATTTT.

V is TRBV5-1 and J is TRBJ1-1, with 8 bases identical to TRBD1. Germline V gene data show CDR1 as SGHRS and CDR2 as YFSETQ. Trimming took 2 bases from V and 0 from J; bases not matched to a gene: 3. The length of the CDR3 is 15 residues. The CDR3 DNA reads as TGCGCCAGCAGCTTAACGGACAGGGTGAACACTGAAGCTTTCTTT. Its translation: CASSLTDRVNTEAFF.

CDR3 coding DNA: TGTGCCACCAGCAGAATGACAGTGGACGAGACCCAGTACTTC. It yields the protein CATSRMTVDETQYF. The chain recombines TRBV15 with TRBJ2-5, with D possibly being TRBD1 (5 bases). The CDR3 consists of 14 residues. Deletions cut 2 bases from V and 5 bases from J, with 12 bases between. Germline CDR1 and CDR2: LNHNV and YYDKDF (reference sequence).

There are a few counts of this clone. Distinct nucleotide sequences in the sample also encode this CDR3. This sequence joins TRBV18 and TRBJ2-5, with unresolved D. Looked up from germline, CDR1 is KGHSH and CDR2 is LQKENI. V was clipped by 2 bases and J by 5 bases, with 6 bases between them. The CDR3 is 12 residues long. CDR3 nucleotide sequence: TGTGCCAGCTCACCATACGGGGAGACCCAGTACTTC. Residues: CASSPYGETQYF.

This chain uses TRBV7-6 with TRBJ2-7; a possible D gene is TRBD1 (6 bases). The V gene's germline CDR1 is SGHVS and CDR2 FNYEAQ. The V gene lost 4 bases and the J gene lost 2 bases, with 21 bases spanning the gap. The CDR3 loop spans 17 amino acids. The CDR3 bases are TGTGCCAGCAGCTCGCCGCCCCCAGGGGCCCCCACCTACGAGCAGTACTTC. This translates into CASSSPPPGAPTYEQYF.

V and J are TRBV27 and TRBJ2-5; possible D gene TRBD1, 6 bases. CDR3 size: 15 residues. Germline CDR1 MNHEY, CDR2 SMNVEV (reference sequence). With 0 bases removed from V and 5 bases from J, the gap between germline ends came to 13 bases. CDR3 sequence: CASSLSYRAGETQYF. CDR3 nucleotides: TGTGCCAGCAGTTTATCGTACAGGGCCGGGGAGACCCAGTACTTC.

This clone was picked up a small number of times. The chain couples TRBV2 to TRBJ2-3, with D maybe TRBD2 (5 bases). The CDR3 loop spans 16 amino acids. Trimming cost V 2 bases and J 0 bases, with 12 bases left between them. The germline CDR1 and CDR2 sequences are SNHLY and FYNNEI. CDR3 amino acids: CASSELSGTSTDTQYF. The CDR3 DNA reads as TGTGCCAGCAGTGAACTCAGCGGTACTAGCACAGATACGCAGTATTTT.

This clone has only a few counts. The chain employs TRBV10-3 and TRBJ2-5; 8 positions agree with TRBD2. V lost 2 bases, J lost 0 bases, and 2 bases stayed unmatched. The CDR3 is 15 amino acids. Germline CDR1 is ENHRY and CDR2 is SYGVKD. CDR3 DNA: TGTGCCATCAGTGAGGGACTAGCTCACCAAGAGACCCAGTACTTC. It encodes CAISEGLAHQETQYF.

The chain combines TRBV14 with TRBJ2-5; D not certain. The V and J ends lost 4 bases and 4 bases respectively, with 13 bases between them. The CDR3 covers 14 residues. Per the germline V gene, CDR1 is SGHDN and CDR2 is FVKESK. The CDR3 bases are TGTGCCAGCAGCCGTGTTACCGGTGGAGAGACCCAGTACTTC. It yields the protein CASSRVTGGETQYF.

V is TRBV30 and J is TRBJ2-4, with no clear D. The CDR3 runs 12 residues. CDR1 is GTSNPN, CDR2 SVGIG, per germline (reference sequence). V was clipped by 2 bases and J by 7 bases, with 9 bases between them. Here the CDR3 reads CAWSKAANIQYF. The CDR3 bases are TGTGCCTGGAGTAAGGCGGCCAACATTCAGTACTTC.

The CDR3 spells CASSRGQGDNEQYF. The CDR3 bases are TGCGCCAGCAGCCGCGGACAGGGTGACAACGAGCAGTACTTC. The chain joins TRBV4-3 to TRBJ2-7; 8 bases are shared with TRBD1. Unmatched junction bases numbered 7, after V lost 4 bases and J lost 5 bases. This CDR3 comprises 14 residues. Germline CDR1 reads LGHNA; CDR2 reads YSLEER.

This clone came up once. This chain links TRBV14 with TRBJ2-5; D possibly uses TRBD1 or TRBD2 (5 bases each). The CDR3 is made up of 18 amino acids. Looked up from germline, CDR1 is SGHDN and CDR2 is FVKESK. The ends were cut back, 4 bases at V and 4 bases at J, with 25 bases in the middle. The CDR3 DNA sequence: TGTGCCAGCAGCCCTTTGAATTTGGGTCGGGGCCTCGGAGAGACCCAGTACTTC. This gives the protein CASSPLNLGRGLGETQYF.

The chain joins TRBV7-2 to TRBJ2-1, with TRBD1 matching 10 bases. Germline values: CDR1 SGHTA, CDR2 FQGNSA. This CDR3 region has 16 residues. The V gene end was trimmed by 5 bases and the J gene end by 2 bases; junction bases not matched to a gene: 6. CDR3 protein: CASSVTGTGAYNEQFF. The CDR3 region has the DNA TGTGCCAGCAGCGTCACCGGGACAGGGGCCTACAATGAGCAGTTCTTC.

The chain is built from TRBV29-1 and TRBJ2-3, with D maybe TRBD1 (6 bases). The CDR3 spans 13 residues. Germline loops: CDR1 SQVTM, CDR2 ANQGSEA. The V gene lost 6 bases and the J gene lost 2 bases, with 12 bases spanning the gap. The CDR3: CSVQGRYTDTQYF. In DNA, the CDR3 is TGCAGCGTCCAGGGGCGATACACAGATACGCAGTATTTT.

The V call is TRBV10-3, the J call TRBJ2-3; no clear D gene. CDR3 size: 13 residues. With 6 bases removed from V and 0 bases from J, the gap between germline ends came to 7 bases. CDR1 is ENHRY, CDR2 SYGVKD, per germline. In DNA, the CDR3 is TGTGCCATCAGCCCGGACAGCACAGATACGCAGTATTTT. Its translation: CAISPDSTDTQYF.

This rearrangement joins TRBV6-6 to TRBJ2-3; D not certain. Per the germline V gene, CDR1 is MNHNY and CDR2 is SVGAGI (reference sequence). Trimming removed 4 bases from V and 2 bases from J, with 4 bases in between. The CDR3 consists of 12 residues. The CDR3: CASSSYTDTQYF. DNA for the CDR3: TGTGCCAGCAGTTCGTACACAGATACGCAGTATTTT.

This clone was seen a single time. The genes are TRBV2 and TRBJ1-6; 8 bases align to TRBD1. V was clipped by 5 bases and J by 9 bases; unmatched bases: 15. The length of the CDR3 is 17 residues. The germline CDR1 and CDR2 sequences are SNHLY and FYNNEI. CDR3 in DNA: TGTGCCAGCAGTCTGGACAGGGAGTTCAAATTAGCTTCACCCCTCCACTTT. Translating gives CASSLDREFKLASPLHF. Looking up the rest from reference TRBV2 and TRBJ1-6 gives the full variable domain: EPEVTQTPSHQVTQMGQEVILRCVPISNHLYFYWYRQILGQKVEFLVSFYNNEISEKSEIFDDQFSVERPDGSNFTLKIRSTKLEDSAMYFCASSLDREFKLASPLHFGNGTRLTVT.

The count of this clone is one. This chain joins TRBV5-1 and TRBJ2-1; TRBD1 aligns across 10 bases. This CDR3 has 15 amino acids. Germline V gene lookup returns CDR1 SGHRS and CDR2 YFSETQ. J lost 6 bases, V lost 4 bases, and 7 bases had no gene match. CDR3 sequence (DNA): TGCGCCAGCAGCCTGACAGGGGGCACGGGCAATGAGCAGTTCTTC. Protein product: CASSLTGGTGNEQFF.